These 31 T cell receptor beta chains originate from one sample sequenced in a study of blood T cell repertoires in COVID-19. Some clones are missing from TCRdb's copy, which holds only in-frame ones; the method was immunoSEQ multiplex PCR. The sample records about 190,000 clones, 80% to 90% being singletons. Material: peripheral blood. These receptors were collected from a man aged 25-45 years with acute or convalescent COVID-19.

This chain links TRBV5-6 with TRBJ2-2, with TRBD2 matching 10 bases. The J segment lost 6 bases and the V segment lost 3 bases, leaving 5 bases of the junction unmatched. This CDR3 region has 15 residues. The germline CDR1 and CDR2 sequences are SGHDT and YYEEEE. As DNA, the CDR3 is TGTGCCAGCAGCTCTTTAAGCGGGGGGGCCGGGGAGCTGTTTTTT. Protein product: CASSSLSGGAGELFF.

V is TRBV5-1 and J is TRBJ2-2, with 14 bases matching TRBD2. The CDR3 has 19 residues. Germline trimming cut 4 bases from V and 5 bases from J; bases unmatched to any gene: 13. From germline, CDR1 is SGHRS and CDR2 YFSETQ. CDR3 in DNA: TGCGCCAGCAGCAAGGCAGGGGAAGGACTAGCGGGAGGAACCGGGGAGCTGTTTTTT. This gives the protein CASSKAGEGLAGGTGELFF.

V is TRBV6-6 and J is TRBJ2-1; D remains unclear. The CDR3 runs 11 residues. Trimming cost V 7 bases and J 9 bases, with 10 bases left between them. Germline V gene sequence: CDR1 MNHNY, CDR2 SVGAGI (reference sequence). Here the CDR3 reads CASTSGREQFF. The CDR3 bases are TGTGCCAGCACCTCAGGTCGTGAGCAGTTCTTC.

The V and J genes are TRBV10-1 and TRBJ1-1, with D tentatively TRBD1 (5 bases). V gave up 4 bases and J gave up 1 base, with 10 bases separating them. This CDR3 spans 14 amino acids. The V gene's germline CDR1 is WNHNN and CDR2 SYGVQD (reference sequence). The CDR3 DNA reads TGCGCCAGCAGTGCCAGGGTAGGGAACACTGAAGCTTTCTTT. It yields the protein CASSARVGNTEAFF.

The V gene is TRBV9, the J gene TRBJ1-1; tentative D call: TRBD1 (6 bases). V was pared by 1 base and J by 0 bases, with 7 bases between. The CDR3 has 14 amino acids. Germline CDR1 is SGDLS and CDR2 is YYNGEE. CDR3 coding DNA: TGTGCCAGCAGCGTAAACAGGGTGAACACTGAAGCTTTCTTT. It specifies CASSVNRVNTEAFF.

V gene TRBV6-4 combines with J gene TRBJ2-1, with TRBD1 matching over 8 bases. CDR1 is MRHNA, CDR2 SNTAGT, per germline. Trimming removed 5 bases from V and 6 bases from J; junction bases left unmatched: 0. This CDR3 has 12 amino acids. The chain's CDR3 is CASSTGGNEQFF. The CDR3 DNA reads as TGTGCCAGCAGTACAGGGGGCAATGAGCAGTTCTTC.

The sample holds a few counts of this clone. V is TRBV5-1 and J is TRBJ2-1; tentative D call: TRBD1 (6 bases). The V end lost 3 bases, the J end lost 9 bases, and 13 bases lay between the germline ends. Germline CDR1 is SGHRS and CDR2 is YFSETQ. This CDR3 comprises 13 residues. DNA of the CDR3: TGCGCCAGCAGCTCGAATCTAGGGGGTGAGCAGTTCTTC. It yields the protein CASSSNLGGEQFF.

V is TRBV5-1 and J is TRBJ2-7; 11 bases fit TRBD2. V gave up 3 bases and J gave up 2 bases; unmatched junction bases: 4. In germline, CDR1 is SGHRS, CDR2 YFSETQ. CDR3 length: 15 amino acids. The CDR3 is CASSSVAGGPYEQYF. CDR3 sequence (DNA): TGCGCCAGCAGCTCGGTAGCGGGGGGGCCCTACGAGCAGTACTTC.

In the case of this clone: The junction and the germline gene differ at one end; a read error may be behind it. The rearrangement uses TRBV2 and TRBJ2-7; TRBD2 matches at 13 bases. This CDR3 spans 13 amino acids. The germline V gene encodes CDR1 SNHLY and CDR2 FYNNEI. CDR3 amino acids: CASSRLGLAGESF. The DNA for the CDR3 is TGTGCCAGCAGCCGACTCGGACTAGCGGGGGAAAGCTTC.

The chain employs TRBV7-6 and TRBJ2-1, with D possibly matching TRBD2 (6 bases). Germline V lookup: CDR1 SGHVS, CDR2 FNYEAQ. This CDR3 region has 15 residues. Trimming pared 5 bases from V and 9 bases from J, leaving 20 bases between. Here the CDR3 DNA reads TGTGCCAGCAGCGCGGGACTCGGGTCGACGGGTGAGCAGTTCTTC. Translating gives CASSAGLGSTGEQFF.

The genes are TRBV7-2 and TRBJ2-3; no definite D call. The germline V gene has CDR1 SGHTA and CDR2 FQGNSA. This CDR3 region has 15 residues. V lost 5 bases and J lost 1, with 13 bases in between. The CDR3 DNA reads TGTGCCAGCAGCCCAGTTAGAGGTGGCACAGATACGCAGTATTTT. Its protein is CASSPVRGGTDTQYF.

This chain uses TRBV5-6 with TRBJ1-2; no firm D call. The CDR3 consists of 13 residues. The V end was cut by 2 bases, the J end by 3 bases, with 8 bases between. CDR1 and CDR2 from the germline V gene are SGHDT and YYEEEE. The CDR3 nucleotides are TGTGCCAGCAGCTTCCCCCGGGACTATGGCTACACCTTC. This encodes CASSFPRDYGYTF.

CDR3 coding DNA: TGTGCCAGTAGAGACAGGGTTACTGAAGCTTTCTTT. The encoded protein is CASRDRVTEAFF. The chain carries TRBV19 and TRBJ1-1; the match to TRBD1 covers 7 bases. Germline V CDR1 and CDR2: LNHDA, SQIVND (reference sequence). The CDR3 has 12 amino acids. V trimming: 6 bases; J trimming: 5 bases; junction bases outside the gene matches: 3.

The chain recombines TRBV6-5 with TRBJ2-7; TRBD1 matches at 11 bases. The CDR3 sequence is 14 residues long. Germline lookup yields CDR1 MNHEY and CDR2 SVGAGI. With 5 bases clipped from V and 4 bases from J, the junction kept 4 bases outside the gene matches. CDR3 residues: CASSTGTGGYEQYF. The CDR3 DNA sequence: TGTGCCAGCAGTACCGGGACAGGGGGGTACGAGCAGTACTTC.

The gene calls are TRBV12-5 and TRBJ1-5, with D unclear. Deletions cut 1 base from V and 4 bases from J, with 5 bases between. The CDR3 sequence is 13 residues long. The germline gives CDR1 LGHNT, CDR2 FRNRAP. DNA for the CDR3: TGTGCTAGTGGTTTGGAGGAGAATCAGCCCCAGCATTTT. This sequence encodes CASGLEENQPQHF.

This clone was observed a few times. Different DNA sequences within this sample yield the same CDR3. V usage is TRBV12-3 or TRBV12-4 and J usage is TRBJ1-2; D unclear. V was pared by 4 bases and J by 3 bases, with 9 bases between. The CDR3 has 13 residues. CDR3 region: CASSSSGDYGYTF. The CDR3 region has the DNA TGTGCCAGCAGTTCGTCCGGGGACTATGGCTACACCTTC.

The chain recombines TRBV7-6 with TRBJ2-7; TRBD2 might be the D (5 bases). CDR1 and CDR2 (germline): SGHVS, FNYEAQ. The CDR3 runs to 14 residues. The V gene lost 1 base and the J gene lost 2 bases, with 9 bases spanning the gap. CDR3 coding DNA: TGTGCCAGCAGCTTAGGAGGAGGCCCCTACGAGCAGTACTTC. Its translation: CASSLGGGPYEQYF.

The chain recombines TRBV30 with TRBJ1-6; 8 nucleotides line up with TRBD1. Per the germline V gene, CDR1 is GTSNPN and CDR2 is SVGIG (reference sequence). V shed 2 bases and J 8 bases; nucleotides not matched to a gene: 2. This CDR3 has 13 amino acids. CDR3 in amino acids: CAWSQGADSPLHF. CDR3 sequence (DNA): TGTGCCTGGAGTCAGGGGGCGGATTCACCCCTCCACTTT.

The chain has TRBV19 and TRBJ1-2; D is perhaps TRBD1 (5 bases). The CDR3 is 12 residues long. With 8 bases removed from V and 4 bases from J, the gap between germline ends came to 11 bases. From germline, CDR1 is LNHDA and CDR2 SQIVND (reference sequence). CDR3: CASRGAFYGYTF. CDR3 nucleotides: TGTGCCAGTCGCGGGGCCTTCTATGGCTACACCTTC.

V is TRBV7-9 and J is TRBJ2-4, with a possible D match to TRBD2 (5 bases). The CDR3 consists of 14 residues. Trimming pared 5 bases from V and 0 bases from J, leaving 8 bases between. Germline assignment: CDR1 SEHNR and CDR2 FQNEAQ (reference sequence). The CDR3 spells CASSPGLAKNIQYF. The CDR3 DNA is TGTGCCAGCAGCCCCGGACTAGCCAAAAACATTCAGTACTTC.

The chain couples TRBV20-1 to TRBJ2-1, with D hard to call. This CDR3 is built from 11 residues. The ends were cut back, 6 bases at V and 9 bases at J, with 12 bases in the middle. CDR1 is DFQATT and CDR2 is SNEGSKA in the germline V gene (reference sequence). The CDR3 DNA reads TGCAGTGCATCAGTGATAGCTGAGCAGTTCTTC. This encodes CSASVIAEQFF.

V usage is TRBV29-1 and J usage is TRBJ2-5, with TRBD2 matching over 8 bases. The V gene end was trimmed by 7 bases and the J gene end by 5 bases; junction bases not matched to a gene: 6. CDR1 is SQVTM, CDR2 ANQGSEA, per germline. The CDR3 length is 12 residues. CDR3 nucleotides: TGCAGCGCACAGACTAGCGTGGAGACCCAGTACTTC. It specifies CSAQTSVETQYF. The variable domain in full, completed from reference TRBV29-1 and TRBJ2-5, reads SAVISQKPSRDICQRGTSLTIQCQVDSQVTMMFWYRQQPGQSLTLIATANQGSEATYESGFVIDKFPISRPNLTFSTLTVSNMSPEDSSIYLCSAQTSVETQYFGPGTRLLVL.

The chain couples TRBV5-1 to TRBJ2-2; weak D call: TRBD2 (5 bases). Germline V gene lookup returns CDR1 SGHRS and CDR2 YFSETQ. CDR3 length: 16 residues. Trimming shortened V by 1 base and J by 6 bases, and 16 bases separated the two germline ends. Here the CDR3 DNA reads TGCGCCAGCAGCTTGTGGGCGGACTCCCTTTCCGGGGAGCTGTTTTTT. This gives the protein CASSLWADSLSGELFF.

The V call is TRBV29-1, the J call TRBJ2-7, with D possibly TRBD2 on 6 matching bases. V lost 6 bases to trimming and J lost 4 bases, with 10 bases between them. The length of the CDR3 is 11 residues. Germline loops: CDR1 SQVTM, CDR2 ANQGSEA. The CDR3 sequence is CSVSRGYEQYF. For the CDR3, the DNA is TGCAGCGTCAGCCGGGGGTACGAGCAGTACTTC.

The genes are TRBV19 and TRBJ2-7; a weak D match, TRBD1 (5 bases). Trimming took 5 bases from V and 5 from J, leaving 13 bases between them. The CDR3 sequence is 13 residues long. Germline V CDR1 and CDR2: LNHDA, SQIVND (reference sequence). CDR3 sequence reads: CASSSYDSDEQYF. The DNA for the CDR3 is TGTGCCAGTAGTTCCTATGACAGCGACGAGCAGTACTTC. Full variable domain (remainder filled in from reference TRBV19 and TRBJ2-7): DGGITQSPKYLFRKEGQNVTLSCEQNLNHDAMYWYRQDPGQGLRLIYYSQIVNDFQKGDIAEGYSVSREKKESFPLTVTSAQKNPTAFYLCASSSYDSDEQYFGPGTRLTVT.

The chain has TRBV5-4 and TRBJ2-2, with TRBD1 matching over 8 bases. The V gene's germline CDR1 is SGHNT and CDR2 YYREEE (reference sequence). Trimming cost V 3 bases and J 5 bases; bases outside gene matches: 6. The CDR3 runs 15 residues. This chain's CDR3 is CASSSARTGTGELFF. The CDR3 DNA reads as TGTGCCAGCAGCTCCGCCCGGACAGGGACCGGGGAGCTGTTTTTT.

The V call is TRBV12-3 or TRBV12-4, the J call TRBJ1-6; 7 nucleotides align to TRBD1. The CDR3 has 13 residues. V lost 6 bases to trimming and J lost 18 bases; unmatched junction nucleotides: 14. The CDR3 sequence is CASSPTGWGSHHF. As DNA, the CDR3 is TGTGCCAGCAGCCCGACAGGGTGGGGTTCTCACCACTTT.

The V call is TRBV14, the J call TRBJ1-2; perhaps TRBD1 as D (6 bases). Germline-derived CDR1 and CDR2 are SGHDN and FVKESK. The CDR3 runs 13 residues. Trimming removed 1 base from V and 4 bases from J, with 7 bases in between. CDR3 loop: CASSQGQVYGYTF. The CDR3 DNA reads as TGTGCCAGCAGCCAAGGACAGGTCTATGGCTACACCTTC.

This clone has just one count. The V gene is TRBV4-1, the J gene TRBJ2-5; the match to TRBD1 covers 7 bases. The junction had 5 bases not matched to a gene; V was cut back by 2 bases and J by 5 bases. The CDR3 length is 14 residues. Germline assignment: CDR1 MGHRA and CDR2 YSYEKL. The CDR3 nucleotides read TGCGCCAGCAGCCAACATAACAGGGGTGAGACCCAGTACTTC. This gives the protein CASSQHNRGETQYF.

J is TRBJ2-1 and V is TRBV7-8, with 7 positions matching TRBD2. Germline assignment: CDR1 SGHVS and CDR2 FQNEAQ. Trimming cost V 5 bases and J 8 bases; bases outside gene matches: 9. This CDR3 is 14 amino acids long. The chain's CDR3 is CASSPLGRADEQFF. In DNA form, the CDR3 reads TGTGCCAGCAGCCCTTTGGGGAGGGCTGATGAGCAGTTCTTC.

The rearrangement links TRBV5-1 to TRBJ2-7; 10 nucleotides agree with TRBD1. This CDR3 contains 16 residues. CDR1 SGHRS and CDR2 YFSETQ come from the germline V gene. J lost 2 bases, V lost 3 bases, and 8 bases had no gene match. The CDR3 DNA follows: TGCGCCAGCAGCTCGACAGGGGGCTGGGGGGCCTACGAGCAGTACTTC. Amino acid sequence: CASSSTGGWGAYEQYF. The full variable domain, in which reference TRBV5-1 and TRBJ2-7 provide the parts outside the CDR3, is KAGVTQTPRYLIKTRGQQVTLSCSPISGHRSVSWYQQTPGQGLQFLFEYFSETQRNKGNFPGRFSGRQFSNSRSEMNVSTLELGDSALYLCASSSTGGWGAYEQYFGPGTRLTVT.